Following are 19 T cell receptor beta chains from one sample sequenced in a study of blood T cell repertoires in COVID-19. Sequencing used immunoSEQ multiplex PCR; TCRdb keeps in-frame clones, though not all of them. Here the sample spans over 250,000 clones, around 90% being singletons. The sequencing sample was made of PBMCs or T cells enriched from blood (not recorded which). Receptors were obtained from a woman aged 45-65 years who had recovered from COVID-19.

The chain recombines TRBV5-5 with TRBJ1-5; tentative D call: TRBD1 (6 bases). Germline V CDR1 and CDR2: SGHKS, YYEKEE (reference sequence). Trimming shortened V by 4 bases and J by 7 bases, and 27 bases separated the two germline ends. The CDR3 is 18 residues long. In nucleotides, the CDR3 is TGTGCCAGCAGCCCCGGGATGCTTACCGGGGGGGCTCTGCAGCCCCAGCATTTT. It is translated as CASSPGMLTGGALQPQHF.

This chain links TRBV6-1 with TRBJ2-5; 11 bases line up with TRBD1. Germline V gene sequence: CDR1 MNHNS, CDR2 SASEGT. Trimming removed 2 bases from V and 5 bases from J; junction bases left unmatched: 10. This CDR3 has 17 amino acids. The CDR3 protein is CASSEFMDRGRWETQYF. As DNA, the CDR3 is TGTGCCAGCAGTGAATTCATGGACAGGGGGCGTTGGGAGACCCAGTACTTC.

The chain joins TRBV7-3 to TRBJ1-2; a possible D gene is TRBD1 (6 bases). CDR1 SGHTA and CDR2 FQGTGA come from the germline V gene. The germline V and J ends were trimmed by 5 bases and 3 bases, with 16 bases remaining between them. The CDR3 totals 15 residues. The DNA of the CDR3 is TGTGCCAGCAGCAAAGAACAGGGCCCTTACTATGGCTACACCTTC. Translated, it gives CASSKEQGPYYGYTF. The complete variable domain, with remaining parts taken from reference TRBV7-3 and TRBJ1-2, reads GAGVSQTPSNKVTEKGKYVELRCDPISGHTALYWYRQSLGQGPEFLIYFQGTGAADDSGLPNDRFFAVRPEGSVSTLKIQRTERGDSAVYLCASSKEQGPYYGYTFGSGTRLTVV.

This clone is a singleton in its sample. Sequence at one end of the junction differs from germline and may be a read error. The chain joins TRBV6-5 to TRBJ1-3, with D unresolved. The CDR3 length is 15 residues. Germline CDR1 is MNHEY and CDR2 is SVGAGI. The CDR3 region has the DNA TGTGCAAGCACCCTTACTGCGGTTACAGGAAACACCATATATTTT. Translating it yields CASTLTAVTGNTIYF.

The V call is TRBV5-1, the J call TRBJ2-1; D not certain. Germline values: CDR1 SGHRS, CDR2 YFSETQ. V lost 6 bases to trimming and J lost 2 bases, with 15 bases between them. The CDR3 consists of 15 residues. The CDR3 bases are TGCGCCAGCATCATTTCGGCAGGCCCCTACAATGAGCAGTTCTTC. It yields the protein CASIISAGPYNEQFF.

This chain connects TRBV11-3 to TRBJ2-1, with 9 bases identical to TRBD2. Germline values: CDR1 SGHNT, CDR2 YENEEA. Trimming at V came to 1 base and at J to 4 bases, leaving 11 bases not matched to a gene. The CDR3 is 18 amino acids. The CDR3 loop is CASSLVGPSGDRYNEQFF. The CDR3 nucleotides read TGTGCCAGCAGCTTAGTAGGGCCTAGCGGGGATCGATACAATGAGCAGTTCTTC.

J is TRBJ2-2 and V is TRBV4-1; 10 nucleotides line up with TRBD2. Germline CDR1 MGHRA, CDR2 YSYEKL. V was pared by 2 bases and J by 5 bases, with 8 bases of the junction left unmatched. The CDR3 totals 17 residues. Written as DNA, the CDR3 is TGCGCCAGCAGCCAAAATCCTAGCGGGAGTTCGACCGGGGAGCTGTTTTTT. Protein sequence: CASSQNPSGSSTGELFF.

This clone came up once. The chain has TRBV5-1 and TRBJ2-1, with D possibly being TRBD2 (6 bases). V lost 6 bases and J lost 0, with 19 bases in between. The CDR3 runs 17 residues. Germline CDR1 is SGHRS and CDR2 is YFSETQ. CDR3 loop: CASIQGSGVSSYNEQFF. DNA of the CDR3: TGCGCCAGCATCCAAGGATCGGGGGTGAGCTCCTACAATGAGCAGTTCTTC.

The chain links TRBV15 to TRBJ2-1; 7 bases agree with TRBD1. CDR3 size: 15 residues. Germline-derived CDR1 and CDR2 are LNHNV and YYDKDF (reference sequence). J gave up 4 bases and V 0 bases, and 3 bases lay outside the gene matches. The CDR3: CATSRDRQGYNEQFF. CDR3 nucleotides: TGTGCCACCAGCAGAGACAGACAGGGATACAATGAGCAGTTCTTC. The full variable domain, in which reference TRBV15 and TRBJ2-1 provide the parts outside the CDR3, is DAMVIQNPRYQVTQFGKPVTLSCSQTLNHNVMYWYQQKSSQAPKLLFHYYDKDFNNEADTPDNFQSRRPNTSFCFLDIRSPGLGDTAMYLCATSRDRQGYNEQFFGPGTRLTVL.

CDR3 region: CASSAAGGYGYTF. CDR3 in DNA: TGTGCCAGCAGCGCCGCTGGGGGGTATGGCTACACCTTC. The chain employs TRBV28 and TRBJ1-2; TRBD1 might be the D (5 bases). There are 13 residues in the CDR3. Germline CDR1 and CDR2: MDHEN and SYDVKM. The ends were cut back, 6 bases at V and 5 bases at J, with 13 bases in the middle.

The chain recombines TRBV2 with TRBJ2-1, with TRBD2 matching over 9 bases. CDR3 length: 14 amino acids. V dropped 6 bases and J dropped 0; count of bases not matched to a gene: 0. The germline CDR1 and CDR2 sequences are SNHLY and FYNNEI. The CDR3 is CASRTSGSYNEQFF. In nucleotides, the CDR3 is TGTGCCAGCAGGACTAGCGGCTCCTACAATGAGCAGTTCTTC. Combining the CDR3 with reference TRBV2 and TRBJ2-1 gives the whole variable domain EPEVTQTPSHQVTQMGQEVILRCVPISNHLYFYWYRQILGQKVEFLVSFYNNEISEKSEIFDDQFSVERPDGSNFTLKIRSTKLEDSAMYFCASRTSGSYNEQFFGPGTRLTVL.

V gene TRBV27 combines with J gene TRBJ2-7, with TRBD2 identical over 11 bases. V lost 0 bases to trimming and J lost 2 bases; unmatched junction nucleotides: 0. Germline loops: CDR1 MNHEY, CDR2 SMNVEV (reference sequence). This CDR3 contains 15 residues. The CDR3 DNA is TGTGCCAGCAGTTTATCGGGACTAGCGGCCTACGAGCAGTACTTC. It specifies CASSLSGLAAYEQYF.

This chain connects TRBV6-6 to TRBJ1-4, with 9 positions matching TRBD1. Germline loops: CDR1 MNHNY, CDR2 SVGAGI (reference sequence). CDR3 size: 15 residues. After removal of 4 bases from V and 6 bases from J, the junction contained 6 bases not matched to a gene. The DNA of the CDR3 is TGTGCCAGCAGTTTCCCGGGACAGGGCTATGAAAAACTGTTTTTT. Its translation: CASSFPGQGYEKLFF.

The chain uses TRBV4-3 and TRBJ2-6; the D is unclear. The CDR3 contains 15 residues. Germline CDR1 and CDR2: LGHNA and YSLEER. Trimming removed 3 bases from V and 0 bases from J, with 6 bases in between. This CDR3 reads CASSHPFSGANVLTF. The CDR3 coding sequence is TGCGCCAGCAGCCATCCTTTCTCTGGGGCCAACGTCCTGACTTTC.

This rearrangement joins TRBV10-3 to TRBJ1-6; the D gene is possibly TRBD1 (5 bases). V was clipped by 6 bases and J by 7 bases, with 13 bases between them. The CDR3 is made up of 14 amino acids. From germline, CDR1 is ENHRY and CDR2 SYGVKD. This chain's CDR3 is CAIRTEVFNSPLHF. In DNA, the CDR3 is TGTGCCATCAGGACAGAAGTTTTCAATTCACCCCTCCACTTT.

V gene TRBV28 combines with J gene TRBJ2-7; 8 nucleotides line up with TRBD2. Trimming took 3 bases from V and 6 from J; bases not matched to a gene: 7. The CDR3 consists of 14 residues. The germline V gene encodes CDR1 MDHEN and CDR2 SYDVKM. The CDR3 DNA is TGTGCCAGCAGTTTTTCAGCGGGAGCGGTCGAGCAGTACTTC. It is translated as CASSFSAGAVEQYF.

V gene TRBV7-8 combines with J gene TRBJ2-7; 9 positions agree with TRBD1. CDR1 and CDR2 from the germline V gene are SGHVS and FQNEAQ. This CDR3 is built from 14 residues. The trim removed 7 bases at V and 5 bases at J, leaving 9 bases unmatched. The CDR3 here is CASITGTGIHEQYF. CDR3 bases: TGTGCCAGCATCACCGGGACAGGGATCCACGAGCAGTACTTC.

The chain is built from TRBV7-6 and TRBJ1-2, with 8 nucleotides matching TRBD1. The CDR3 runs 15 residues. After removal of 1 base from V and 7 bases from J, the junction contained 8 bases not matched to a gene. Germline values: CDR1 SGHVS, CDR2 FNYEAQ. The CDR3 DNA is TGTGCCAGCAGCTTAGAACCAGGGGGCTTAGGTGGCTACACCTTC. This translates into CASSLEPGGLGGYTF.

The chain employs TRBV14 and TRBJ1-4; 7 positions agree with TRBD1. With 4 bases clipped from V and 3 bases from J, the junction kept 8 bases outside the gene matches. Germline V gene lookup returns CDR1 SGHDN and CDR2 FVKESK. The CDR3 is 16 amino acids. The CDR3 protein is CASSLGGADANEKLFF. The CDR3 nucleotides are TGTGCCAGCAGCCTAGGGGGCGCGGATGCTAATGAAAAACTGTTTTTT.